The clone carrying this T cell receptor beta chain was seen ten or more times. Antigen: not known. The authors deemed Graves' hyperthyroidism stable absent ophthalmopathy progression within 18 months. Diagnostic assessment was based on clinical symptoms, serum thyroxine and TRAb, thyroid ultrasound and orbital computed tomography. Germline V lookup: CDR1 SNHLY, CDR2 FYNNEI. CDR3 length: 13 residues. The V end lost 1 base, the J end lost 11 bases, and 14 bases lay between the germline ends. This sample is part of a study of T cells in Graves' hyperthyroidism and ophthalmopathy. Study observations and caveats: In blood, most of the thyroid clonotypes expanded above 0.001 were also present.

Amplification targeted TCR beta CDR3 regions from RNA transcripts. A set of HTBI primers served as the primers for a first-round RT-PCR of the TCR CDR3. Each CDR3 protein gets one entry after TCRdb re-called the multiplex PCR reads with MiXCR. The sample contains a few hundred thousand distinct CDR3 sequences, about 20% of which appear only once. This sequence was found in a man younger than 35 with Graves' hyperthyroidism. Sequenced material: blood. The chain links TRBV2 to TRBJ1-1; D is undetermined. Here the CDR3 reads CASSEGAVLNAFF. The CDR3 bases are TGTGCCAGCAGTGAAGGGGCAGTGCTGAATGCTTTCTTT. Supplemented by reference TRBV2 and TRBJ1-1, the full variable domain reads EPEVTQTPSHQVTQMGQEVILRCVPISNHLYFYWYRQILGQKVEFLVSFYNNEISEKSEIFDDQFSVERPDGSNFTLKIRSTKLEDSAMYFCASSEGAVLNAFFGQGTRLTVV.